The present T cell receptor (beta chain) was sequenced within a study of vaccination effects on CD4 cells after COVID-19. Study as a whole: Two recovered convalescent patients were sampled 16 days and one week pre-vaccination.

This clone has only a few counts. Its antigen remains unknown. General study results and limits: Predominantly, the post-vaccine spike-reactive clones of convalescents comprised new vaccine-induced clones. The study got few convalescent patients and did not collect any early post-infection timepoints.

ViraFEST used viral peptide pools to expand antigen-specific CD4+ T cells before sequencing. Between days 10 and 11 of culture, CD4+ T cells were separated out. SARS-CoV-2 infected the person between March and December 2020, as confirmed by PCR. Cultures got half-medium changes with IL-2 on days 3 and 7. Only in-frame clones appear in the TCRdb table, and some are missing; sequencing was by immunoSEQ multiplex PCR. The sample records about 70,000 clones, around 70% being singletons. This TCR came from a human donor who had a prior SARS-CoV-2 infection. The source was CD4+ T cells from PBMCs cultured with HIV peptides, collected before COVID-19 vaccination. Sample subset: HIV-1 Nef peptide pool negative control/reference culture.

This CDR3 is CASSLGNMGDEQFF. CDR3 nucleotides: TGTGCCAGCAGCTTAGGTAATATGGGGGATGAGCAGTTCTTC. The chain has TRBV7-9 and TRBJ2-1; the D gene could be TRBD1 or TRBD2 (5 bases each). CDR1 is SEHNR and CDR2 is FQNEAQ in the germline V gene (reference sequence). V lost 1 base and J 8 bases, leaving 12 bases between the germline ends. The CDR3 consists of 14 residues.